A single sample gave rise to the 9 T cell receptor beta chains below, sequenced in a study of T cell repertoires in cytomegalovirus infection. MiXCR, applied by TCRdb to the reads, yields one record per CDR3 protein. Of some 900,000 distinct CDR3 sequences listed, approximately 30% are singletons. Their antigens remain unidentified. This material consisted of cultured CD8+ T cells from PBMCs, taken from culture after CMV antigen stimulation. These receptors all come from a human donor in good health (CMV status not recorded). Some clones in this sample may be carry-over from other donors' samples.

The chain uses TRBV3-1 and TRBJ2-1; 9 bases are a match to TRBD2. CDR1 is LGHDT, CDR2 YNNKEL, per germline (reference sequence). The CDR3 has 17 amino acids. J was trimmed by 4 bases and V by 0 bases; bases with no gene match: 7. The CDR3 spells CASSQDLRGGRYNEQFF. The DNA of the CDR3 is TGTGCCAGCAGCCAAGATCTGCGGGGGGGCAGATACAATGAGCAGTTCTTC.

V is TRBV6-2 or TRBV6-3 and J is TRBJ1-4; D possibly corresponds to TRBD1 (6 bases). Trimming took 6 bases from V and 8 from J, leaving 25 bases between them. Per the germline V gene, CDR1 is MNHEY and CDR2 is SVGEGT. CDR3 size: 17 residues. CDR3 in amino acids: CASSPATGHPAREKLFF. The CDR3 bases are TGTGCCAGCAGCCCAGCGACAGGCCACCCAGCGCGGGAAAAACTGTTTTTT.

The chain uses TRBV10-3 and TRBJ2-7; D not certain. Between the trimmed V and J ends, which lost 2 bases and 4 bases, there was a span of 6 bases. Germline CDR1 is ENHRY and CDR2 is SYGVKD. The CDR3 sequence is 12 residues long. The CDR3 protein is CAISEPGYEQYF. CDR3 DNA sequence: TGTGCCATCAGTGAGCCTGGGTACGAGCAGTACTTC.

This rearrangement joins TRBV12-3 or TRBV12-4 to TRBJ2-5, with 10 bases matching TRBD2. The CDR3 totals 16 residues. V gave up 2 bases and J gave up 5 bases; unmatched junction bases: 8. For the CDR3, the DNA is TGTGCCAGCAGTTTATTAGCGGGGGGCCCTCGGGAGACCCAGTACTTC. Its translation: CASSLLAGGPRETQYF.

This clonotype was detected ten times or more. The chain is built from TRBV7-8 and TRBJ2-2, with 14 bases identical to TRBD2. The V segment lost 3 bases and the J segment 5 bases; nucleotides outside the gene matches: 8. Germline V gene lookup returns CDR1 SGHVS and CDR2 FQNEAQ. The CDR3 covers 18 residues. The CDR3 here is CASSLLTSGGAGTGELFF. The CDR3 nucleotides read TGTGCCAGCAGCTTGTTGACTAGCGGGGGGGCAGGAACCGGGGAGCTGTTTTTT.

V usage is TRBV7-9 and J usage is TRBJ2-2; TRBD1 matches 8 bases. The germline CDR1 and CDR2 sequences are SEHNR and FQNEAQ (reference sequence). With 10 bases clipped from V and 2 bases from J, the junction kept 6 bases outside the gene matches. The CDR3 runs 14 residues. CDR3 amino acids: CATSGQVNTGELFF. Here the CDR3 DNA reads TGTGCCACATCGGGACAGGTTAACACCGGGGAGCTGTTTTTT.

The DNA for the CDR3 is TGTGCTAGTGGTTTTTGGGCCTCGGAGGAGGAGATAACCCCTCTCTATGGCTACACCTTC. It translates to CASGFWASEEEITPLYGYTF. The chain employs TRBV12-5 and TRBJ1-2; the D is unclear. With 3 bases removed from V and 4 bases from J, the gap between germline ends came to 30 bases. Germline CDR1 is LGHNT and CDR2 is FRNRAP. The CDR3 runs to 20 residues.

This clonotype was counted many times. J is TRBJ1-2 and V is TRBV13; tentatively, D is TRBD1 (5 bases). The CDR3 contains 17 residues. Deletions cut 2 bases from V and 4 bases from J, with 20 bases between. The germline CDR1 and CDR2 sequences are PRHDT and FYEKMQ (reference sequence). The CDR3 protein is CASSLRHFPGGTYGYTF. The CDR3 DNA sequence: TGTGCCAGCAGCTTACGCCACTTCCCGGGAGGGACCTATGGCTACACCTTC. Complete variable domain (other parts from reference TRBV13 and TRBJ1-2): AAGVIQSPRHLIKEKRETATLKCYPIPRHDTVYWYQQGPGQDPQFLISFYEKMQSDKGSIPDRFSAQQFSDYHSELNMSSLELGDSALYFCASSLRHFPGGTYGYTFGSGTRLTVV.

The chain recombines TRBV3-1 with TRBJ2-7; D gene ambiguous. Trimming removed 4 bases at V and 3 bases at J, with 16 bases between. This CDR3 contains 15 residues. Per germline, CDR1 LGHDT and CDR2 YNNKEL (reference sequence). CDR3 coding DNA: TGTGCCAGCAGCCTTGGCAGCCATAAAGACTACGAGCAGTACTTC. Translation: CASSLGSHKDYEQYF.